The T cell receptor beta chain under discussion was sequenced for a study of blood T cell repertoires in COVID-19 (dated by TCRdb to 2018 to 2021). General notes on the study: Collaborator samples came from the United States, Italy and Spain and covered acute and convalescent phases of COVID-19. The prospective study material was composed of cDNA or gDNA derived from T cells, B-cell-depleted T cells, or PBMCs. The dataset comprised deeply sampled blood TCRbeta repertoires from subjects exposed to, actively infected with, or recovered from COVID-19. The repertoires were released in a freely available public database intended as a resource for research on the immune response to SARS-CoV-2. Samples came from the ongoing ImmuneRACE study (first 160 participants) plus 1,254 subjects from 6 global collaborators. Nearly every sample came with metadata listing a de-identified subject ID, COVID-19 status, age in years and sex. HLA class I and class II types, where available, came from metadata supplied by the sample provider rather than from assay-based typing. The investigation overall reported the following: Clinical and demographic metadata were provided uncurated, with the amount varying by source and participant.

Trimmed from V: 5 bases; trimmed from J: 1 base; junction bases lacking a gene match: 14. Looking up the germline V gene yields CDR1 SQVTM and CDR2 ANQGSEA. Taken from cysteine to phenylalanine, the CDR3 has 17 residues. The CDR3 DNA has 51 bases and is translated from base 1. Participants in the prospective study were enrolled through a virtual design, were aged about 18 to 100 years, and lived in 20 to 30 United States geographic areas. Cohort assignment in the prospective study relied on participant-reported clinical history from a screening survey and a study questionnaire. ImmuneRACE Cohort 3 recovered participants were defined by two consecutive negative NP/OP PCR tests, healthcare professional clearance, or symptom resolution. Mobile phlebotomists in the prospective study collected whole blood, serum and a nasopharyngeal or oropharyngeal swab from every participant. Prospective study participants could optionally give additional blood draws and questionnaires over a 2-month period. Before DNA extraction, blood samples from the prospective study were shipped at room temperature or frozen.

This clone has a handful of counts. No antigen is known for it. The record has no base qualities; no much larger clone is one base away. TCRbeta CDR3 regions were amplified from genomic DNA by means of the immunoSEQ Assay, a bias-controlled multiplex PCR. In the source study's methods: Nucleated cell counts per sample were estimated from amplification of reference gene primers within the assay. To quantify the absolute abundance of each unique TCRbeta CDR3 rearrangement, sequence reads were collapsed and filtered. Productive Simpson clonality was computed per sample as the square root of Simpson's diversity index over productive rearrangements. TCRdb provides this immuneACCESS table in a form limited to in-frame rearrangements. Some clones are lacking; in checked studies, under half of them reflect an unresolved V gene, and why the rest are absent is not known. For V, J and clone size, that table is used; D and trimming come from the DNA. The table for this sample lists about 400,000 clones; under 90% of them were counted only once. Jointly, the top ten make up about 1.8% of the sample.

This TCR was sampled from a woman aged 25 to 39 who had recovered from COVID-19. Sequencing input: PBMCs or T cells enriched from blood (not recorded which). Rearrangement joined TRBV29-1 to TRBJ1-1, with 9 bases aligning to TRBD1. The DNA sequence is given as TGCAGCGTTATCCTAAAACCGGGACAGGGAAGGAACACTGAAGCTTTCTTT. Protein translation: CSVILKPGQGRNTEAFF.